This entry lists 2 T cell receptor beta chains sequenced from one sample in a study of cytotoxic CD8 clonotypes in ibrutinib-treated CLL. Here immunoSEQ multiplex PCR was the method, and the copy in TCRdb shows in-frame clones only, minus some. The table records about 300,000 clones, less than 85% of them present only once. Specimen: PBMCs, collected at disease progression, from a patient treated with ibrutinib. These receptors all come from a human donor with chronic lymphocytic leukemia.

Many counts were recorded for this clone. The CDR3 spells CAISEKGRGTEAFF. The CDR3 DNA reads as TGTGCCATCAGTGAAAAGGGCCGAGGGACTGAAGCTTTCTTT. The V and J genes are TRBV10-3 and TRBJ1-1; no clear D. V dropped 3 bases and J dropped 5 bases, with 13 bases sitting between them. The CDR3 totals 14 residues. Germline lookup yields CDR1 ENHRY and CDR2 SYGVKD.

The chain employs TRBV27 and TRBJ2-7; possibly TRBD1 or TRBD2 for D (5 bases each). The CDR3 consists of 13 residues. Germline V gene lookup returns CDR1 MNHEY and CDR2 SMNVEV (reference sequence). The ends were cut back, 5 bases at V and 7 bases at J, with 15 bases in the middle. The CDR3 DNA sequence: TGTGCCAGCAGTCTGGGGACCCCGGGGGAGCAGTACTTC. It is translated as CASSLGTPGEQYF.